This TCR beta chain was found in a study of beta chain features in type 1 diabetes. Turning to the study itself: All samples yielded 100 million to 140 million examined sorted cells. Study results and caveats: Shorter TCRB CDR3s, moderately but significantly so, were found in Type 1 diabetes patients in all four CD4+ subsets. The question left open here concerned HLA type influencing TCRB rearrangement. PCR could preferentially amplify shorter templates, alike in patients and controls.

This clone was recorded a few times. Its antigen is unidentified. V lost 4 bases and J lost 10, with 17 bases in between. The CDR3 runs 14 residues. Germline V gene data show CDR1 as GTSNPN and CDR2 as SVGIG (reference sequence). Sorting that relied on CD45RO/CCR7/CD25/CD127/CD95/CD27 yielded CD4+ naive, central memory, regulatory and stem cell-like memory cells. The study reverse transcribed the entire isolated RNA, so it sequenced expressed TCRB transcripts. TCRdb's table, derived via immunoSEQ multiplex PCR, lists solely in-frame clones and lacks some. The sample carries about 27,000 clones, roughly three fifths recorded once.

The TCR sequence derives from a woman younger than 30 with type 1 diabetes. The specimen sequenced was Tregs from blood. This rearrangement joins TRBV30 to TRBJ1-6; no firm D call. CDR3: CAWTGRVDGSPLHF. The DNA for the CDR3 is TGTGCCTGGACCGGGAGGGTGGACGGATCACCCCTCCACTTT.